A single sample gave rise to the 27 T cell receptor beta chains below, sequenced in a study of shared T cell receptors in the human thymus. Assay: immunoSEQ multiplex PCR; the TCRdb copy retains only in-frame clones and omits some. Among approximately 730,000 clones listed, 75% to 90% were seen once. These same data were also listed under a study on human thymus T cells.

What was sequenced was thymocytes. These receptors were taken from a girl under three years old with a congenital heart defect.

This clone was picked up a small number of times. This sequence joins TRBV5-6 and TRBJ1-6; possible D gene TRBD1, 5 bases. CDR1 SGHDT and CDR2 YYEEEE come from the germline V gene. The ends were cut back, 2 bases at V and 3 bases at J, with 12 bases in the middle. This CDR3 has 16 residues. CDR3 sequence (DNA): TGTGCCAGCAGCTTTTGCCAGGGCGACTATAATTCACCCCTCCACTTT. Encoded protein: CASSFCQGDYNSPLHF.

J is TRBJ1-2 and V is TRBV7-9, with 9 bases that match TRBD1. CDR1 and CDR2 from the germline V gene are SEHNR and FQNEAQ (reference sequence). V lost 5 bases and J lost 7; bases outside the gene matches: 5. CDR3 size: 13 residues. DNA for the CDR3: TGTGCCAGCAGCGGGACAGGGTTCCGTGGCTACACCTTC. This translates into CASSGTGFRGYTF.

This rearrangement joins TRBV5-6 to TRBJ2-1; 15 bases are shared with TRBD2. The V and J ends lost 4 bases and 2 bases, in that order; junction bases with no gene match: 7. CDR1 is SGHDT and CDR2 is YYEEEE in the germline V gene. This CDR3 is 18 amino acids long. CDR3 sequence: CASSTPGLAGGTYNEQFF. The CDR3 bases are TGTGCCAGCAGCACCCCGGGACTAGCGGGGGGCACCTACAATGAGCAGTTCTTC.

The chain couples TRBV5-1 to TRBJ2-3, with 12 positions matching TRBD2. V lost 0 bases and J lost 0; bases outside the gene matches: 11. The CDR3 loop spans 20 amino acids. Germline CDR1 reads SGHRS; CDR2 reads YFSETQ. The CDR3 DNA reads as TGCGCCAGCAGCTTGGCCGCTACTAGCGGGGGGCCGGGCAGCACAGATACGCAGTATTTT. Translation: CASSLAATSGGPGSTDTQYF.

The chain joins TRBV6-1 to TRBJ2-4, with D perhaps TRBD1 (5 bases). The CDR3 runs 17 residues. The ends were cut back, 3 bases at V and 3 bases at J, with 18 bases in the middle. Germline lookup yields CDR1 MNHNS and CDR2 SASEGT. The CDR3 spells CASSDEGAGTLKNIQYF. CDR3 in DNA: TGTGCCAGCAGTGATGAAGGGGCAGGTACTCTCAAAAACATTCAGTACTTC.

This clone was seen a handful of times. The chain links TRBV7-2 to TRBJ1-1; tentatively, D is TRBD1 (6 bases). Between the trimmed V and J ends, which lost 4 bases and 0 bases, there was a span of 9 bases. Germline loops: CDR1 SGHTA, CDR2 FQGNSA. The CDR3 spans 14 residues. CDR3 bases: TGTGCCAGCAGCTCGGGACACCTGAACACTGAAGCTTTCTTT. Translation gives CASSSGHLNTEAFF.

V gene TRBV12-5 combines with J gene TRBJ1-1; weak D call: TRBD1 (6 bases). Germline V gene lookup returns CDR1 LGHNT and CDR2 FRNRAP. Between the trimmed V and J ends, which lost 0 bases and 1 base, there was a span of 24 bases. This CDR3 region has 20 residues. The CDR3 region has the DNA TGTGCTAGTGGTTTGGTAGAAAAAACCCTCCAGGTACAGGGGAACACTGAAGCTTTCTTT. This codes for CASGLVEKTLQVQGNTEAFF.

This clone appeared once. The rearrangement uses TRBV4-1 and TRBJ2-3; maybe TRBD2 (6 bases). Trimming stripped 1 base from V and 2 bases from J, with 13 bases between. The V gene's germline CDR1 is MGHRA and CDR2 YSYEKL. CDR3 length: 16 residues. In DNA, the CDR3 is TGCGCCAGCAGCCAAGTATCGGGGGTACTCACAGATACGCAGTATTTT. This codes for CASSQVSGVLTDTQYF.

The rearrangement links TRBV30 to TRBJ1-1; the match to TRBD1 covers 9 bases. The germline CDR1 and CDR2 sequences are GTSNPN and SVGIG (reference sequence). The CDR3 runs to 17 residues. Trimming cost V 5 bases and J 3 bases; bases outside gene matches: 16. The CDR3 loop reads CAWSYTGGVLDHTEAFF. The CDR3 region has the DNA TGTGCCTGGTCCTACACAGGGGGCGTGCTGGACCACACTGAAGCTTTCTTT.

In the case of this clone: The junction does not match germline at one end; this may be a read error. The chain links TRBV2 to TRBJ1-6; D remains ambiguous. In germline, CDR1 is SNHLY, CDR2 FYNNEI. CDR3 length: 17 amino acids. The CDR3 bases are TGTGCCAGCAGTGTAGGCTCCTGGACTTTCTTGAATTCCCCCCTCCACTTT. It specifies CASSVGSWTFLNSPLHF. The full variable domain, in which reference TRBV2 and TRBJ1-6 provide the parts outside the CDR3, is EPEVTQTPSHQVTQMGQEVILRCVPISNHLYFYWYRQILGQKVEFLVSFYNNEISEKSEIFDDQFSVERPDGSNFTLKIRSTKLEDSAMYFCASSVGSWTFLNSPLHFGNGTRLTVT.

The chain has TRBV12-5 and TRBJ2-1, with TRBD2 identical over 9 bases. Looked up from germline, CDR1 is LGHNT and CDR2 is FRNRAP. CDR3 length: 15 residues. J lost 9 bases, V lost 0 bases, and 6 bases had no gene match. CDR3 coding DNA: TGTGCTAGTGGTTTGGTAGCGGGGGGCCGGGGTGAGCAGTTCTTC. Translated: CASGLVAGGRGEQFF.

A single count supports this clone. The chain is built from TRBV11-2 and TRBJ2-6; D gene unclear. CDR1 is SGHAT and CDR2 is FQNNGV in the germline V gene. The CDR3 has 16 residues. V lost 3 bases and J 0 bases, leaving 9 bases between the germline ends. The CDR3 sequence is CASSFIGSSGANVLTF. The CDR3 nucleotides read TGTGCCAGCAGCTTCATCGGTTCCTCTGGGGCCAACGTCCTGACTTTC.

The rearrangement joins TRBV27 to TRBJ2-2, with 10 bases aligning to TRBD2. V gave up 8 bases and J gave up 6 bases; unmatched junction bases: 6. This CDR3 has 14 residues. CDR1 MNHEY and CDR2 SMNVEV come from the germline V gene (reference sequence). The CDR3 spells CASRKRGGAGELFF. The CDR3 DNA reads TGTGCCAGCCGTAAGCGGGGGGGGGCCGGGGAGCTGTTTTTT.

J is TRBJ1-2 and V is TRBV29-1; D is perhaps TRBD1 (6 bases). Per the germline V gene, CDR1 is SQVTM and CDR2 is ANQGSEA. The CDR3 sequence is 15 residues long. V lost 6 bases, J lost 6 bases, and 23 bases lay in between. The CDR3 DNA reads TGCAGCGTCGTAGGAGATAGGGACAATGGGCATGGCTACACCTTC. It codes for CSVVGDRDNGHGYTF. Full variable domain (remainder filled in from reference TRBV29-1 and TRBJ1-2): SAVISQKPSRDICQRGTSLTIQCQVDSQVTMMFWYRQQPGQSLTLIATANQGSEATYESGFVIDKFPISRPNLTFSTLTVSNMSPEDSSIYLCSVVGDRDNGHGYTFGSGTRLTVV.

The V call is TRBV28, the J call TRBJ2-1; 8 bases agree with TRBD1. Germline CDR1 MDHEN, CDR2 SYDVKM. V was pared by 6 bases and J by 4 bases, with 8 bases of the junction left unmatched. CDR3 size: 15 residues. This CDR3 reads CASRDRDRLYNEQFF. CDR3 in DNA: TGTGCCAGCAGAGACCGGGACAGGTTATACAATGAGCAGTTCTTC.

The chain links TRBV7-9 to TRBJ1-1; no reliable D call. The CDR3 has 15 amino acids. Trimming left V 2 bases short and J 1 base short, with 11 bases between. Germline V gene data show CDR1 as SEHNR and CDR2 as FQNEAQ (reference sequence). CDR3 residues: CASSLPPSSNTEAFF. The CDR3, as DNA: TGTGCCAGCAGCTTACCCCCCTCCTCGAACACTGAAGCTTTCTTT.

The chain recombines TRBV7-9 with TRBJ1-2, with no clear D. CDR1 is SEHNR, CDR2 FQNEAQ, per germline (reference sequence). This CDR3 comprises 17 residues. Trimming left V 5 bases short and J 1 base short, with 20 bases between. Here the CDR3 reads CASSPEKPGSYNYGYTF. The CDR3 coding sequence is TGTGCCAGCAGCCCCGAAAAGCCAGGATCATATAACTATGGCTACACCTTC.

This sequence joins TRBV21-1 and TRBJ2-3; the DNA was not used to check the table's D call, TRBD1. TRBV21-1 is designated a pseudogene. CDR3 length: 13 amino acids. CDR3 amino acids: CASSRPGADTQYF. CDR3 DNA: TGTGCCAGCAGCAGACCAGGCGCAGATACGCAGTATTTT.

The chain recombines TRBV4-2 with TRBJ1-2; the D gene is possibly TRBD1 (6 bases). Germline V gene data show CDR1 as LGHNA and CDR2 as YNFKEQ. The CDR3 loop spans 16 amino acids. With 3 bases removed from V and 8 bases from J, the gap between germline ends came to 22 bases. CDR3 loop: CASSQHRVTPLGGYTF. The CDR3 region has the DNA TGTGCCAGCAGCCAGCACAGGGTAACCCCCCTTGGGGGCTACACCTTC.

The chain uses TRBV6-1 and TRBJ1-2; possible D gene TRBD1, 5 bases. The CDR3 extends over 13 amino acids. V shed 5 bases and J shed 3 bases, with 10 bases lying between them. Per germline, CDR1 MNHNS and CDR2 SASEGT. In DNA form, the CDR3 reads TGTGCCAGCAGTCTCGCAGGGTACTATGGCTACACCTTC. Translation gives CASSLAGYYGYTF.

The gene calls are TRBV27 and TRBJ1-2; 9 bases are shared with TRBD1. CDR1 is MNHEY and CDR2 is SMNVEV in the germline V gene (reference sequence). V was pared by 5 bases and J by 2 bases, with 12 bases of the junction left unmatched. The CDR3 totals 17 residues. The CDR3 DNA sequence: TGTGCCAGCAGTCCTACAGGGGGCTTGTATTCGAACTATGGCTACACCTTC. It encodes CASSPTGGLYSNYGYTF.

This clone was detected a few times. This chain connects TRBV25-1 to TRBJ2-3; TRBD1 might be the D (5 bases). Germline V gives CDR1 MGHDK, CDR2 SYGVNS. The V and J ends lost 7 bases and 4 bases respectively, with 9 bases between them. CDR3 length equals 12 residues. The DNA for the CDR3 is TGTGCCAGCACGTGGGGCGCAGATACGCAGTATTTT. It encodes CASTWGADTQYF.

Only a few counts were recorded for this clone. The chain carries TRBV11-3 and TRBJ2-1; 8 bases match TRBD1. The CDR3 length is 17 residues. Germline loops: CDR1 SGHNT, CDR2 YENEEA. Unmatched junction bases numbered 23, after V lost 11 bases and J lost 8 bases. DNA for the CDR3: TGTGCCCCCAAGACGTCGCCCCGGGACAGGACGATTTATGAGCAGTTCTTC. This gives the protein CAPKTSPRDRTIYEQFF.

The chain links TRBV4-2 to TRBJ1-6; 8 bases match TRBD1. Trimming at V came to 0 bases and at J to 9 bases, leaving 13 bases not matched to a gene. The germline V gene has CDR1 LGHNA and CDR2 YNFKEQ. The CDR3 length is 18 residues. The CDR3 nucleotides read TGTGCCAGCAGCCAAGATAGTGTCAGGGGGCTTATAGGTTCACCCCTCCACTTT. This codes for CASSQDSVRGLIGSPLHF.

The rearrangement uses TRBV5-1 and TRBJ1-6, with D possibly being TRBD1 (5 bases). CDR3 length: 15 amino acids. CDR1 and CDR2 from the germline V gene are SGHRS and YFSETQ. V was clipped by 0 bases and J by 7 bases, with 11 bases between them. CDR3 sequence (DNA): TGCGCCAGCAGCTTGGTTCAGGGTCGGAATTCACCCCTCCACTTT. As protein: CASSLVQGRNSPLHF.

This clone appeared once. This chain links TRBV10-1 with TRBJ2-2, with D tentatively TRBD1 (5 bases). The CDR3 covers 13 residues. The ends were cut back, 4 bases at V and 5 bases at J, with 8 bases in the middle. CDR1 and CDR2 from the germline V gene are WNHNN and SYGVQD (reference sequence). DNA of the CDR3: TGCGCCAGCAGTGGGGGCCTTACCGGGGAGCTGTTTTTT. Protein: CASSGGLTGELFF.

The J gene is TRBJ1-6, the V gene TRBV7-9, with a tentative D call TRBD1 (6 bases). This CDR3 contains 19 residues. Germline loops: CDR1 SEHNR, CDR2 FQNEAQ (reference sequence). The V gene lost 5 bases and the J gene lost 5 bases, with 25 bases spanning the gap. CDR3 amino acids: CASSVDPTQQGSNNSPLHF. CDR3 sequence (DNA): TGTGCCAGCAGCGTAGACCCCACCCAACAGGGAAGTAATAATTCACCCCTCCACTTT. Filled out from reference TRBV7-9 and TRBJ1-6, the complete variable domain reads DTGVSQNPRHKITKRGQNVTFRCDPISEHNRLYWYRQTLGQGPEFLTYFQNEAQLEKSRLLSDRFSAERPKGSFSTLEIQRTEQGDSAMYLCASSVDPTQQGSNNSPLHFGNGTRLTVT.